This T cell receptor beta chain derives from a study of blood T cell repertoires in COVID-19. Original data processing: The authors estimated nucleated cell counts from reference gene primer amplification. Method: immunoSEQ multiplex PCR; TCRdb's copy keeps in-frame clones and lacks some. Clonal size and the V and J genes are those of that table, whereas D and trimming came from the DNA. Among approximately 170,000 clones listed, approximately 85% were seen once. The age range of participants was about 18 to 89 years, with residence in about two dozen US areas. Participants' reported clinical history set cohort assignment. The CDR3 has 19 residues. V lost 4 bases and J lost 4, with 26 bases in between.

This chain links TRBV6-7 with TRBJ2-1; tentatively, D is TRBD2 (6 bases). TRBV6-7 is an ORF for which the function is uncertain. This clonotype originated in a woman aged 18-29 years who had recovered from COVID-19. The sample was PBMCs or T cells enriched from blood (not recorded which). The CDR3 loop reads CASSSAYRDFQPIYNEQFF. The CDR3 coding sequence is TGTGCCAGCAGTTCCGCATACCGGGACTTCCAACCGATTTACAATGAGCAGTTCTTC.